The 17 T cell receptor beta chains presented below share a single source sample, sequenced in a study of Graves' ophthalmopathy and Graves' hyperthyroidism. As the template, RNA transcripts were used to amplify TCR beta CDR3 regions. HTBI primers primed a first-round RT-PCR, and a second-round multiplex PCR followed. In TCRdb, the multiplex PCR reads were re-called with MiXCR into one record per CDR3 protein. The sample has roughly 500,000 distinct CDR3 sequences; under 15% are singletons. The sample was blood. The receptors stem from a woman in her twenties or thirties with Graves' ophthalmopathy.

This clonotype was detected ten times or more. The chain carries TRBV6-1 and TRBJ2-7, with a tentative D call TRBD1 (6 bases). Germline values: CDR1 MNHNS, CDR2 SASEGT. The V end lost 5 bases, the J end lost 6 bases, and 17 bases lay between the germline ends. The CDR3 contains 14 residues. In DNA form, the CDR3 reads TGTGCCAGCAGTATTTCCGGGACAACGGCCGAGCAGTACTTC. Protein product: CASSISGTTAEQYF.

This clonotype was observed a single time. One end of the junction fails to match germline, which may point to a read error. This rearrangement joins TRBV7-6 to TRBJ2-4; 10 positions agree with TRBD2. Germline V lookup: CDR1 SGHVS, CDR2 FNYEAQ. This CDR3 has 19 residues. The DNA for the CDR3 is TGTGCCAGCAGCTTTCCTAGCGGGGGACGCTCGCGGGCCAAAAACATTAAGTACTTC. Its protein is CASSFPSGGRSRAKNIKYF.

This clonotype occurred many times. CDR3 DNA: TGTGCCAGCAGTCCCGGACGGAACACTGAAGCTTTCTTT. Its translation: CASSPGRNTEAFF. J is TRBJ1-1 and V is TRBV18, with unresolved D. Germline CDR1 is KGHSH and CDR2 is LQKENI. V shed 8 bases and J shed 1 base, with 11 bases lying between them. This CDR3 region has 13 residues.

The chain employs TRBV7-3 and TRBJ2-3, with TRBD2 matching 11 bases. Germline CDR1 and CDR2: SGHTA and FQGTGA. The CDR3 is 18 amino acids. Trimming took 2 bases from V and 0 from J; bases not matched to a gene: 7. The CDR3 sequence: CASSLRPSGGTSTDTQYF. The CDR3 DNA sequence: TGTGCCAGCAGCTTACGTCCTAGCGGGGGGACTAGCACAGATACGCAGTATTTT. Supplemented by reference TRBV7-3 and TRBJ2-3, the full variable domain reads GAGVSQTPSNKVTEKGKYVELRCDPISGHTALYWYRQSLGQGPEFLIYFQGTGAADDSGLPNDRFFAVRPEGSVSTLKIQRTERGDSAVYLCASSLRPSGGTSTDTQYFGPGTRLTVL.

Ten or more counts support this clonotype. The rearrangement links TRBV6-5 to TRBJ2-6; no definite D call. V was clipped by 11 bases and J by 3 bases, with 11 bases between them. The CDR3 length is 13 residues. Germline V lookup: CDR1 MNHEY, CDR2 SVGAGI. The CDR3 reads CAGRSLGANVLTF. CDR3 nucleotide sequence: TGTGCCGGCCGCAGCCTTGGGGCCAACGTCCTGACTTTC.

At least ten counts were recorded for this clonotype. CDR3 DNA sequence: TGTGCCAGCAGTTCCTCCGGGACTAGCATCCACGAGCAGTACTTC. Translating gives CASSSSGTSIHEQYF. The chain joins TRBV28 to TRBJ2-7; TRBD2 agrees at 9 bases. CDR3 length equals 15 residues. With 4 bases clipped from V and 5 bases from J, the junction kept 9 bases outside the gene matches. Germline CDR1 and CDR2: MDHEN and SYDVKM.

This clonotype came up many times. The junction departs from the called germline gene at one end, perhaps through a read error. The V and J genes are TRBV2 and TRBJ1-1; tentative D call: TRBD1 (5 bases). The CDR3 contains 16 residues. CDR1 is SNHLY, CDR2 FYNNEI, per germline. CDR3 nucleotide sequence: TGTGCCAGCAGAGAAGGGGCAGGGATATTCGGCACTGAAGCTTTCTTT. It translates to CASREGAGIFGTEAFF.

The CDR3 loop reads CASSRTGGSGANVLTF. Written as DNA, the CDR3 is TGCGCCAGCAGCCGCACAGGGGGCTCTGGGGCCAACGTCCTGACTTTC. The rearrangement links TRBV4-1 to TRBJ2-6; 8 nucleotides agree with TRBD1. CDR3 size: 16 residues. Germline-derived CDR1 and CDR2 are MGHRA and YSYEKL. V dropped 4 bases and J dropped 0; count of bases not matched to a gene: 2.

This clonotype was counted at least ten times. This chain links TRBV20-1 with TRBJ1-2; TRBD1 might be the D (5 bases). Germline-derived CDR1 and CDR2 are DFQATT and SNEGSKA (reference sequence). This CDR3 spans 11 amino acids. The CDR3 loop reads CSRVLFYGYTF. The DNA of the CDR3 is TGCAGCAGGGTTTTATTCTATGGCTACACCTTC.

This chain uses TRBV6-1 with TRBJ2-4; the D call may be TRBD1 or TRBD2 (5 bases each). V lost 4 bases and J 0 bases, leaving 13 bases between the germline ends. CDR3 length: 16 residues. Germline V lookup: CDR1 MNHNS, CDR2 SASEGT. The CDR3 loop reads CASSGGRDLAKNIQYF. The CDR3 bases are TGTGCCAGCAGTGGGGGACGGGACCTAGCCAAAAACATTCAGTACTTC.

This clonotype was observed at least ten times. V and J are TRBV29-1 and TRBJ1-2; no definite D call. Trimming removed 4 bases from V and 4 bases from J, with 10 bases in between. The germline V gene encodes CDR1 SQVTM and CDR2 ANQGSEA. CDR3 length: 12 amino acids. CDR3 amino acids: CSVVWLAYGYTF. CDR3 coding DNA: TGCAGCGTTGTATGGCTTGCCTATGGCTACACCTTC.

In its sample, this clonotype was seen a few times. V gene TRBV9 combines with J gene TRBJ2-7; D may be TRBD1 (5 bases). CDR1 is SGDLS, CDR2 YYNGEE, per germline. The CDR3 sequence is 16 residues long. Trimming removed 4 bases at V and 0 bases at J, with 17 bases between. The CDR3, as DNA: TGTGCCAGCAGCACGCGATGGACACGCAGCTCCTACGAGCAGTACTTC. Translation: CASSTRWTRSSYEQYF.

The J gene is TRBJ1-2, the V gene TRBV7-9; D call uncertain. Germline CDR1 and CDR2: SEHNR and FQNEAQ (reference sequence). CDR3 length: 14 amino acids. Between the trimmed V and J ends, which lost 1 base and 3 bases, there was a span of 9 bases. CDR3 amino acids: CASSLGDLHYGYTF. In nucleotides, the CDR3 is TGTGCCAGCAGCTTAGGGGATCTCCACTATGGCTACACCTTC. The complete variable domain, with remaining parts taken from reference TRBV7-9 and TRBJ1-2, reads DTGVSQNPRHKITKRGQNVTFRCDPISEHNRLYWYRQTLGQGPEFLTYFQNEAQLEKSRLLSDRFSAERPKGSFSTLEIQRTEQGDSAMYLCASSLGDLHYGYTFGSGTRLTVV.

This clonotype came up many times. V and J are TRBV7-8 and TRBJ2-5; D is unclear. The CDR3 sequence is 15 residues long. Germline CDR1 is SGHVS and CDR2 is FQNEAQ. V was pared by 4 bases and J by 5 bases, with 17 bases between. The CDR3, as DNA: TGTGCCAGCAGCTCAGAAAGAATCCGGGTTGAGACCCAGTACTTC. Protein: CASSSERIRVETQYF.

The sample holds a few counts of this clonotype. This chain connects TRBV12-5 to TRBJ2-2; D unclear. Trimming took 4 bases from V and 5 from J, leaving 20 bases between them. The germline V gene has CDR1 LGHNT and CDR2 FRNRAP. This CDR3 comprises 17 residues. The CDR3, as DNA: TGTGCTAGTGGTTCCCGAATGACGGAGTCGAGGACCGGGGAGCTGTTTTTT. Encoded protein: CASGSRMTESRTGELFF.

This clonotype was picked up one time. V gene TRBV12-5 combines with J gene TRBJ1-3, with TRBD1 matching 8 bases. The CDR3 contains 16 residues. V shed 5 bases and J 3 bases; nucleotides not matched to a gene: 9. The V gene's germline CDR1 is LGHNT and CDR2 FRNRAP. CDR3 loop: CASGPVGQVFGNTIYF. CDR3 nucleotides: TGTGCTAGTGGTCCGGTGGGACAGGTCTTTGGAAACACCATATATTTT. Looking up the rest from reference TRBV12-5 and TRBJ1-3 gives the full variable domain: DARVTQTPRHKVTEMGQEVTMRCQPILGHNTVFWYRQTMMQGLELLAYFRNRAPLDDSGMPKDRFSAEMPDATLATLKIQPSEPRDSAVYFCASGPVGQVFGNTIYFGEGSWLTVV.

At least ten counts were recorded for this clonotype. The chain uses TRBV6-1 and TRBJ1-2; no reliable D call. The CDR3 runs 12 residues. Germline V gene lookup returns CDR1 MNHNS and CDR2 SASEGT. The germline V and J ends were trimmed by 5 bases and 6 bases, with 10 bases remaining between them. DNA of the CDR3: TGTGCCAGCAGTCAAGACGGGAATGGCTACACCTTC. It yields the protein CASSQDGNGYTF.